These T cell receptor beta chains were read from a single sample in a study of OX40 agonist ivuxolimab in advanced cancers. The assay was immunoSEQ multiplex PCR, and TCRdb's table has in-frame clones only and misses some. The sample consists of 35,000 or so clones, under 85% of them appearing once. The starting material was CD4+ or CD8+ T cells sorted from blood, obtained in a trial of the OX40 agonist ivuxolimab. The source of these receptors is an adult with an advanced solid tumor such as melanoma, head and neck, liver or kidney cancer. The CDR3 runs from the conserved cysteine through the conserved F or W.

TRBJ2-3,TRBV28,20,CASSPEDRRYRLTSTDTQYF
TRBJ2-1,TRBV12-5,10,CASGWGEQFF
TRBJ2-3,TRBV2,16,CASSDLPEGFTDTQYF
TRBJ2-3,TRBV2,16,CASSRGRDSSTDTQYF
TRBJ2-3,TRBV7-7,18,CASSLYASGDPSTDTQYF
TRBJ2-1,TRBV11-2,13,CASSSYDGNEQFF
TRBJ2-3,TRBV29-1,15,CSVDGREGRTDTQYF
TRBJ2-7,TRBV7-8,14,CASSSTGYSYEQYF
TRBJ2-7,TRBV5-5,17,CASSFWGSGQGSYEQYF
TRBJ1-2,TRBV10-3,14,CAISPSGGVHGYTF
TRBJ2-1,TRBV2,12,CASSDSRNEQFF
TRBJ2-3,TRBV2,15,CASSVGTSGGDTQYF
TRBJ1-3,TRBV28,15,CASSPHSGSGNTIYF
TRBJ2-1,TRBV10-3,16,CAISERAGWDYNEQFF
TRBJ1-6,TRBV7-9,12,CATAGGNSPLHF
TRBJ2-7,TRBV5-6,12,CASSSLNYEQYF
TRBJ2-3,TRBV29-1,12,CSARAGSPNQYF
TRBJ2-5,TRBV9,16,CASSPTTSSVVETQYF
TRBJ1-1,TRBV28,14,CASTTRYLNTEAFF
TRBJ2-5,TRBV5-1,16,CASSLALAGGPETQYF
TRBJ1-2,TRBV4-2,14,CASSQDRGRDGYTF
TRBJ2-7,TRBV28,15,CASSLGTSGRKEQYF
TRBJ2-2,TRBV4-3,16,CASSQDRGGNTGELFF
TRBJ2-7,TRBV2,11,CASVQGYEQYF
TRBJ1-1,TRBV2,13,CASSRTGDTEAFF
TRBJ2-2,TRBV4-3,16,CASSQSPAPNTGELFF
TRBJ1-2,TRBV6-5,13,CASRPGRTPGYTF
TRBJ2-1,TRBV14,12,CASSHLYNEQFF
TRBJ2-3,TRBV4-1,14,CATSYGSLTDTQYF
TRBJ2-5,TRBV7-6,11,CASSPPGTQYF
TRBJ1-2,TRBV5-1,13,CASSPTGGNGYTF